The text below deals with one T cell receptor (beta chain). Tregs were sorted as CD4+CD25+CD127-/low cells. Trimming stripped 1 base from V and 5 bases from J, with 14 bases between. The V gene's germline CDR1 is DFQATT and CDR2 SNEGSKA (reference sequence). The CDR3 consists of 14 residues. TCRdb passed the 5' RACE reads through MiXCR, listing each CDR3 protein once. The sample has more than 9,000 distinct CDR3 sequences, 17% seen once. What was sequenced was Tregs sorted from a lymph node. J is TRBJ1-1 and V is TRBV20-1; tentative D call: TRBD1 (5 bases). The receptor comes from a female donor with breast cancer. CDR3 sequence reads: CSARVSWGKTEAFF. Written as DNA, the CDR3 is TGCAGTGCTAGAGTAAGCTGGGGGAAGACTGAAGCTTTCTTT.